The 16 T cell receptor beta chains in this list originate from one sample, sequenced in a study of T cells after yellow fever vaccination. TCRdb independently ran MiXCR on the 5' RACE reads; one entry per CDR3 protein. The table records 450,000 to 550,000 distinct CDR3 sequences, less than 20% of them present only once. The sequencing here drew on PBMCs, taken 15 days after the yellow fever booster vaccination. Receptors originate from a man aged 25 to 40 who received the YFV17D yellow fever vaccine.

In this sample, this clonotype turned up a few times. This chain joins TRBV4-2 and TRBJ1-6; TRBD1 agrees at 7 bases. CDR1 and CDR2 (germline): LGHNA, YNFKEQ. The CDR3 covers 15 residues. V shed 4 bases, J shed 7 bases, and the junction held 7 bases outside the gene matches. CDR3 sequence: CASSREGQENSPLHF. The CDR3 DNA sequence: TGTGCCAGCAGCCGGGAAGGACAGGAAAATTCACCCCTCCACTTT.

The chain couples TRBV30 to TRBJ2-7; 7 nucleotides align to TRBD2. This CDR3 comprises 14 residues. V was pared by 4 bases and J by 3 bases, with 9 bases of the junction left unmatched. The germline V gene encodes CDR1 GTSNPN and CDR2 SVGIG (reference sequence). DNA for the CDR3: TGTGCCTGGACCCCTCGGAGCGGGGACTACGAGCAGTACTTC. It specifies CAWTPRSGDYEQYF.

V gene TRBV5-1 combines with J gene TRBJ2-7; D is undetermined. This CDR3 comprises 13 residues. Germline lookup yields CDR1 SGHRS and CDR2 YFSETQ. Trimming stripped 1 base from V and 0 bases from J, with 5 bases between. CDR3 DNA: TGCGCCAGCAGCTTGACACACTCCTACGAGCAGTACTTC. Translation: CASSLTHSYEQYF. The full variable domain, its missing parts supplied by reference TRBV5-1 and TRBJ2-7, is KAGVTQTPRYLIKTRGQQVTLSCSPISGHRSVSWYQQTPGQGLQFLFEYFSETQRNKGNFPGRFSGRQFSNSRSEMNVSTLELGDSALYLCASSLTHSYEQYFGPGTRLTVT.

CDR3 DNA: TGTGCCAGCAGTTACGGCCAAGATACGCAGTATTTT. Protein: CASSYGQDTQYF. The chain has TRBV6-5 and TRBJ2-3; D gene ambiguous. Per the germline V gene, CDR1 is MNHEY and CDR2 is SVGAGI. The CDR3 has 12 amino acids. Trimming removed 2 bases from V and 5 bases from J, with 5 bases in between.

This chain links TRBV5-1 with TRBJ2-6; the D gene is possibly TRBD2 (6 bases). The germline gives CDR1 SGHRS, CDR2 YFSETQ. This CDR3 region has 16 residues. The V and J ends lost 3 bases and 1 base respectively, with 11 bases between them. CDR3 nucleotides: TGCGCCAGCAGCTCGGGAGCAGGGTCTGGGGCCAACGTCCTGACTTTC. This gives the protein CASSSGAGSGANVLTF.

Only a few counts were recorded for this clonotype. This chain connects TRBV5-1 to TRBJ2-3, with 8 bases that match TRBD2. The germline V gene has CDR1 SGHRS and CDR2 YFSETQ. This CDR3 is 17 amino acids long. V shed 0 bases and J 5 bases; nucleotides not matched to a gene: 11. DNA of the CDR3: TGCGCCAGCAGCTTGGAGTATCCGGGAGGGCTGGGAGATACGCAGTATTTT. It codes for CASSLEYPGGLGDTQYF. Full variable domain (rest looked up from reference TRBV5-1 and TRBJ2-3): KAGVTQTPRYLIKTRGQQVTLSCSPISGHRSVSWYQQTPGQGLQFLFEYFSETQRNKGNFPGRFSGRQFSNSRSEMNVSTLELGDSALYLCASSLEYPGGLGDTQYFGPGTRLTVL.

The table lists this clonotype with a few counts. The rearrangement uses TRBV3-1 and TRBJ2-7; D might be TRBD1 (5 bases). The V end lost 1 base, the J end lost 4 bases, and 17 bases lay between the germline ends. This CDR3 is 16 amino acids long. Germline V gene lookup returns CDR1 LGHDT and CDR2 YNNKEL (reference sequence). The CDR3 DNA follows: TGTGCCAGCAGCCAAGTGGTCAAGGGGATACGTTACGAGCAGTACTTC. Protein product: CASSQVVKGIRYEQYF.

The CDR3 nucleotides read TGTGCTAGTGGTTTGGAAACTTTAGCGGGGGATACGCAGTATTTT. Translation: CASGLETLAGDTQYF. This chain uses TRBV12-5 with TRBJ2-3, with TRBD2 matching 8 bases. The CDR3 contains 15 residues. Trimming removed 1 base from V and 6 bases from J; junction bases left unmatched: 6. Germline values: CDR1 LGHNT, CDR2 FRNRAP.

V usage is TRBV5-5 and J usage is TRBJ2-5, with 9 bases that match TRBD2. Losses at the gene ends were 2 bases for V and 5 bases for J; bases not matched to a gene: 4. This CDR3 comprises 14 residues. Germline V lookup: CDR1 SGHKS, CDR2 YYEKEE (reference sequence). As DNA, the CDR3 is TGTGCCAGCAGCTTTCTCGCGGGAGGGGAGACCCAGTACTTC. As protein: CASSFLAGGETQYF.

This chain connects TRBV20-1 to TRBJ2-7; no definite D call. Germline V lookup: CDR1 DFQATT, CDR2 SNEGSKA (reference sequence). The CDR3 covers 14 residues. V lost 6 bases and J lost 4, with 19 bases in between. CDR3 sequence reads: CSAEVGYGKYEQYF. In DNA form, the CDR3 reads TGCAGTGCAGAAGTGGGGTATGGGAAGTACGAGCAGTACTTC.

This clonotype came up a few times. CDR3 loop: CSAARQETQYF. The CDR3 coding sequence is TGCAGTGCTGCCCGGCAAGAGACCCAGTACTTC. The rearrangement links TRBV20-1 to TRBJ2-5; D is ambiguous. The CDR3 consists of 11 residues. V lost 5 bases, J lost 2 bases, and 6 bases lay in between. Germline-derived CDR1 and CDR2 are DFQATT and SNEGSKA (reference sequence).

The chain carries TRBV20-1 and TRBJ2-2; D perhaps matches TRBD1 (8 bases). The germline CDR1 and CDR2 sequences are DFQATT and SNEGSKA (reference sequence). This CDR3 region has 13 residues. The V end was cut by 6 bases, the J end by 6 bases, with 14 bases between. The CDR3 here is CSATGGGPGELFF. DNA of the CDR3: TGCAGTGCAACAGGGGGGGGTCCCGGGGAGCTGTTTTTT.

This clonotype was observed a handful of times. The rearrangement joins TRBV11-2 to TRBJ2-2; TRBD2 aligns across 10 bases. Germline CDR1 is SGHAT and CDR2 is FQNNGV. V trimming: 6 bases; J trimming: 9 bases; junction bases outside the gene matches: 7. The CDR3 has 14 residues. CDR3 amino acids: CASRSAGGPRELFF. CDR3 nucleotide sequence: TGTGCCAGCAGGTCAGCGGGAGGGCCACGGGAGCTGTTTTTT.

This clonotype appeared a few times. The CDR3 protein is CATSTSRGRNTGELFF. The CDR3 region has the DNA TGTGCCACCAGCACCTCAAGGGGACGGAACACCGGGGAGCTGTTTTTT. The rearrangement joins TRBV15 to TRBJ2-2; perhaps D is TRBD1 or TRBD2 (5 bases each). This CDR3 has 16 amino acids. The V end lost 4 bases, the J end lost 1 base, and 13 bases lay between the germline ends. CDR1 and CDR2 (germline): LNHNV, YYDKDF (reference sequence).

This sequence joins TRBV12-3 or TRBV12-4 and TRBJ1-2; 9 nucleotides agree with TRBD1. J was trimmed by 6 bases and V by 5 bases; bases with no gene match: 10. The CDR3 contains 15 residues. CDR3: CASSGSRGDRDGYTF. DNA for the CDR3: TGTGCCAGCAGTGGCTCGCGTGGGGACAGGGATGGCTACACCTTC.

In its sample, this clonotype was seen a few times. This chain uses TRBV9 with TRBJ2-2; D may be TRBD2 (6 bases). The length of the CDR3 is 16 residues. Germline V lookup: CDR1 SGDLS, CDR2 YYNGEE. V was pared by 2 bases and J by 2 bases, with 13 bases between. CDR3 sequence reads: CASSVGGRRNTGELFF. Here the CDR3 DNA reads TGTGCCAGCAGCGTGGGTGGGAGGAGAAACACCGGGGAGCTGTTTTTT.